This entry concerns a single TCR beta chain. The entry originates in a study of blood T cell repertoires in COVID-19. Study background: The United States, Italy and Spain provided the acute and convalescent COVID-19 samples. PBMCs, B-cell-depleted T cells, or T cells were the source of the cDNA or gDNA that made up the material.

The CDR3 has 14 residues. Germline CDR1 and CDR2: MNHEY and SVGEGT. V gave up 5 bases and J gave up 4 bases; unmatched junction bases: 6. Original handling: How many nucleated cells were present was estimated from reference gene primer amplification. The protocol was immunoSEQ multiplex PCR, while the TCRdb copy is restricted to in-frame clones and leaves out a portion. The DNA was the basis for D and trimming; V, J and clone size are from that table. Of some 140,000 clones listed, around 80% are singletons. Material for sequencing was peripheral blood. The chain uses TRBV6-2 or TRBV6-3 and TRBJ2-7; 9 nucleotides align to TRBD1. The TCR originated in an elderly man with acute or convalescent COVID-19. CDR3 nucleotides: TGTGCCAGCAGTGGGACAGGGCGAGGGTACGAGCAGTACTTC. Its translation: CASSGTGRGYEQYF.